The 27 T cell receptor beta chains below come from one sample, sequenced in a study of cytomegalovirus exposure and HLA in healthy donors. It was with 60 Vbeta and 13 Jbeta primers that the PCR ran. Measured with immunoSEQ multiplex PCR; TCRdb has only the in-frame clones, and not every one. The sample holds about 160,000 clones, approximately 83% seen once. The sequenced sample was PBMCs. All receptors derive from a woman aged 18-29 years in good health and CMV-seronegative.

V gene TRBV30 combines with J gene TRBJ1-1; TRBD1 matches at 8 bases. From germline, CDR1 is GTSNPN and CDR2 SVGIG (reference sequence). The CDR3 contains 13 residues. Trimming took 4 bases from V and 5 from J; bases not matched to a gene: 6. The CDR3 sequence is CAWNRQGWTEAFF. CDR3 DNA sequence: TGTGCCTGGAACCGACAGGGGTGGACTGAAGCTTTCTTT.

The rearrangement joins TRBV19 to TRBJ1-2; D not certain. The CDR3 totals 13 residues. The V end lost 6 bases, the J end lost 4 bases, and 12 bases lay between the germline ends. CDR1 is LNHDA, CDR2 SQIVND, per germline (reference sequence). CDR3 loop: CASRSESRYGYTF. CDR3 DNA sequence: TGTGCCAGTAGATCGGAGTCTCGCTATGGCTACACCTTC.

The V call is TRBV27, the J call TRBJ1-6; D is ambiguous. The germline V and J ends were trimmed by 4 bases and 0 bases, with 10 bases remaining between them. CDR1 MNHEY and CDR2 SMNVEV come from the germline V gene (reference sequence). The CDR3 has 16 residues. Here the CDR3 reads CASSSYSSSYNSPLHF. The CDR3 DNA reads TGTGCCAGCAGTTCATACAGTAGCTCCTATAATTCACCCCTCCACTTT.

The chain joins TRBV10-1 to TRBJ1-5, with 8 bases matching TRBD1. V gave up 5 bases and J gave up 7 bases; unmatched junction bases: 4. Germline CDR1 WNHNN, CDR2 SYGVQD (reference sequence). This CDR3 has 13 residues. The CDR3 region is CASSPGQAQPQHF. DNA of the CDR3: TGCGCCAGCAGTCCGGGACAGGCCCAGCCCCAGCATTTT.

The DNA of the CDR3 is TGTGCCAGCAGCTTGGTCGCCGATCGGAATGAGCAGTTCTTC. It specifies CASSLVADRNEQFF. J is TRBJ2-1 and V is TRBV5-4; D is unresolved. CDR3 length equals 14 residues. CDR1 and CDR2 (germline): SGHNT, YYREEE (reference sequence). V was cut by 0 bases and J by 7 bases, with 11 bases left in between. Using reference TRBV5-4 and TRBJ2-1 for the parts outside the CDR3, the full variable domain is ETGVTQSPTHLIKTRGQQVTLRCSSQSGHNTVSWYQQALGQGPQFIFQYYREEENGRGNFPPRFSGLQFPNYSSELNVNALELDDSALYLCASSLVADRNEQFFGPGTRLTVL.

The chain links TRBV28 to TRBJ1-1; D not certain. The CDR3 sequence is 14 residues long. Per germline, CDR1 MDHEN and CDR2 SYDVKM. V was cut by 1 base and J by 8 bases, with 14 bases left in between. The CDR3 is CASSLFGRYLEAFF. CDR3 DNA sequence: TGTGCCAGCAGTTTATTCGGGAGGTACCTAGAAGCTTTCTTT. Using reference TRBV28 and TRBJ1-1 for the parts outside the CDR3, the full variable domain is DVKVTQSSRYLVKRTGEKVFLECVQDMDHENMFWYRQDPGLGLRLIYFSYDVKMKEKGDIPEGYSVSREKKERFSLILESASTNQTSMYLCASSLFGRYLEAFFGQGTRLTVV.

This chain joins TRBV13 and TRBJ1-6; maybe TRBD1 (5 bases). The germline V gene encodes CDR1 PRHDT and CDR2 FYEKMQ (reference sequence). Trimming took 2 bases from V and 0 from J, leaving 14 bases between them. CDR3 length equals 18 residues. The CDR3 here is CASSLSLGQSSYNSPLHF. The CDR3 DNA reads TGTGCCAGCAGCTTAAGTCTCGGACAAAGCTCCTATAATTCACCCCTCCACTTT.

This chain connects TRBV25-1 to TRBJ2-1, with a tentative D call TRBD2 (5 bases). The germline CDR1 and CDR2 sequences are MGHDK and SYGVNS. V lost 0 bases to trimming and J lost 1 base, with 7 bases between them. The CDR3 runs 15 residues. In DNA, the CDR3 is TGTGCCAGCAGTGAATACCGGGAATCCTACAATGAGCAGTTCTTC. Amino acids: CASSEYRESYNEQFF.

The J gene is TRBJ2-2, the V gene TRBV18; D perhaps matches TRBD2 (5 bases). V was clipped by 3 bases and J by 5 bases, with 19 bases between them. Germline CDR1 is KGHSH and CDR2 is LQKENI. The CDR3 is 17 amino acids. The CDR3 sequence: CASSPFRPDRGTGELFF. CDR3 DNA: TGTGCCAGCTCACCTTTTAGACCTGACCGCGGGACCGGGGAGCTGTTTTTT.

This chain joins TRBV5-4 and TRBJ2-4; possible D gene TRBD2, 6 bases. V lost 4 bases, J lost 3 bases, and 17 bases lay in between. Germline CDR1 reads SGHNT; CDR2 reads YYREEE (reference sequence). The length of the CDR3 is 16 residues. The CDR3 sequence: CASSLGLERVKNIQYF. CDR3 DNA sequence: TGTGCCAGCAGCCTGGGACTGGAACGAGTCAAAAACATTCAGTACTTC.

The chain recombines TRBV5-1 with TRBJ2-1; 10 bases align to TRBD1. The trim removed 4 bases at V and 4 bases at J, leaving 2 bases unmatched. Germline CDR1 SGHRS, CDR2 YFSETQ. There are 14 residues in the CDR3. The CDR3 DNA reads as TGCGCCAGCAGCGGGACAGGGGTATACAATGAGCAGTTCTTC. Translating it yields CASSGTGVYNEQFF.

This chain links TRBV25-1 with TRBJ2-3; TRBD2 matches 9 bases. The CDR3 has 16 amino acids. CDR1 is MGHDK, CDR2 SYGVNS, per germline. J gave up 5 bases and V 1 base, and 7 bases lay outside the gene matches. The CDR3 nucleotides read TGTGCCAGCAGTGAATGGCGGGGGGGCATGAGAGATACGCAGTATTTT. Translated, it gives CASSEWRGGMRDTQYF.

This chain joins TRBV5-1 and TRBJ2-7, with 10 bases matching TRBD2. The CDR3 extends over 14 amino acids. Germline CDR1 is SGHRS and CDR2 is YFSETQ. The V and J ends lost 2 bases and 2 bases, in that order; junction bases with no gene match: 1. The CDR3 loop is CASSFSGRAYEQYF. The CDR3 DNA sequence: TGCGCCAGCAGCTTCAGCGGGAGGGCCTACGAGCAGTACTTC.

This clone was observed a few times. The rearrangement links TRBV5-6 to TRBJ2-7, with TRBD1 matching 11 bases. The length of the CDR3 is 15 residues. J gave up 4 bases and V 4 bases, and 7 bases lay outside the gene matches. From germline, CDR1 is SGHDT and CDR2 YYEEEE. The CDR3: CASSHPGTGGYEQYF. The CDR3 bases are TGTGCCAGCAGCCATCCCGGGACAGGGGGGTACGAGCAGTACTTC.

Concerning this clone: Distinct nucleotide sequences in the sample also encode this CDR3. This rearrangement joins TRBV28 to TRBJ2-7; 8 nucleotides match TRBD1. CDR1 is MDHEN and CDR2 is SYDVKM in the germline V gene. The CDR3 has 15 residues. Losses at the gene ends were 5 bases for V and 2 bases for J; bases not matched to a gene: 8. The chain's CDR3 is CASSPGTGGPYEQYF. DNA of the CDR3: TGTGCCAGCAGTCCCGGGACAGGTGGCCCCTACGAGCAGTACTTC.

The CDR3 reads CAWNYNNQPQHF. Written as DNA, the CDR3 is TGTGCCTGGAACTACAACAATCAGCCCCAGCATTTT. The chain combines TRBV30 with TRBJ1-5; D unclear. This CDR3 spans 12 amino acids. V lost 4 bases and J 3 bases, leaving 7 bases between the germline ends. Germline lookup yields CDR1 GTSNPN and CDR2 SVGIG (reference sequence). The full variable domain, rest sourced from reference TRBV30 and TRBJ1-5, is SQTIHQWPATLVQPVGSPLSLECTVEGTSNPNLYWYRQAAGRGLQLLFYSVGIGQISSEVPQNLSASRPQDRQFILSSKKLLLSDSGFYLCAWNYNNQPQHFGDGTRLSIL.

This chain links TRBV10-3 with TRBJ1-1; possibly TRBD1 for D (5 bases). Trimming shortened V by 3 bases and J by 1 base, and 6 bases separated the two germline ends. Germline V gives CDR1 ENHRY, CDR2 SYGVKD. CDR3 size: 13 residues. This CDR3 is CAISERGNTEAFF. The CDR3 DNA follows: TGTGCCATCAGTGAAAGGGGGAACACTGAAGCTTTCTTT.

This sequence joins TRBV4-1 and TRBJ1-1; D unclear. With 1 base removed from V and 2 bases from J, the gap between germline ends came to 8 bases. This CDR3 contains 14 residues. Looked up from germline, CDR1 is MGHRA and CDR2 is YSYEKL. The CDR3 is CASSQVGGNTEAFF. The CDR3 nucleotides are TGCGCCAGCAGCCAAGTCGGCGGAAACACTGAAGCTTTCTTT.

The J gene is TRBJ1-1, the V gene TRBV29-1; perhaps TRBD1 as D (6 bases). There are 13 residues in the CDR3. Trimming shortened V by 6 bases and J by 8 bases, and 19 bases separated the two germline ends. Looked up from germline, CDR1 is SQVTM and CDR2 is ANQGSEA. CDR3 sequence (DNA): TGCAGCGTGGGGGGCGGGGGCGCCTCGGAAGCTTTCTTT. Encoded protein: CSVGGGGASEAFF.

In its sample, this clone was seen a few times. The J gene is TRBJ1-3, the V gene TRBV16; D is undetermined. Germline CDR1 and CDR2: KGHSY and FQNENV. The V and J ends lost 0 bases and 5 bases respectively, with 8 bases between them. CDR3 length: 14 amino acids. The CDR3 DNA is TGTGCCAGCAGCCAATCGGTACACAGAAACACCATATATTTT. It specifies CASSQSVHRNTIYF.

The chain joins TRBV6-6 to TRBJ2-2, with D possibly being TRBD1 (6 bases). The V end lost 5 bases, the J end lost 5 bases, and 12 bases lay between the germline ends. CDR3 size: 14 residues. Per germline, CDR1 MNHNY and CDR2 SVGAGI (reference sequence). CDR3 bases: TGTGCCAGCAGTGACAGGTCCAGGACCGGGGAGCTGTTTTTT. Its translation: CASSDRSRTGELFF.

CDR3 amino acids: CASSLDQGENTEAFF. The CDR3 nucleotides are TGCGCCAGCAGCCTGGATCAGGGGGAGAACACTGAAGCTTTCTTT. This chain connects TRBV5-1 to TRBJ1-1; 7 bases agree with TRBD1. The ends lost 4 bases at V and 1 base at J; junction bases unmatched: 7. Germline lookup yields CDR1 SGHRS and CDR2 YFSETQ. There are 15 residues in the CDR3. Looking up the rest from reference TRBV5-1 and TRBJ1-1 gives the full variable domain: KAGVTQTPRYLIKTRGQQVTLSCSPISGHRSVSWYQQTPGQGLQFLFEYFSETQRNKGNFPGRFSGRQFSNSRSEMNVSTLELGDSALYLCASSLDQGENTEAFFGQGTRLTVV.

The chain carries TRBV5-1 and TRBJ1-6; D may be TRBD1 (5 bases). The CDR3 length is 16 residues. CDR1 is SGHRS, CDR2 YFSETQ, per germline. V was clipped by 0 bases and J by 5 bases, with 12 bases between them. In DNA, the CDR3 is TGCGCCAGCAGCTTGGGCCTGACAGAAAATAATTCACCCCTCCACTTT. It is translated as CASSLGLTENNSPLHF.

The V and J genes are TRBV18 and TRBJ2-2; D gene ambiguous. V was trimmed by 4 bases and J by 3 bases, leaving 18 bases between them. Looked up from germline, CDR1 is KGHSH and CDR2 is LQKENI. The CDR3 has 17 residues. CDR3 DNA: TGTGCCAGCTCACGAGGCCCCGACGTATATTACACCGGGGAGCTGTTTTTT. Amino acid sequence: CASSRGPDVYYTGELFF.

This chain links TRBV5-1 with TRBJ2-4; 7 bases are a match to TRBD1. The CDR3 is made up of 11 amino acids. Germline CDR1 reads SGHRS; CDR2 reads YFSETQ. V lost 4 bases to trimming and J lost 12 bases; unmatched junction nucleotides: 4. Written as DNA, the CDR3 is TGCGCCAGCAGCGACAGGGACAGTCAGTACTTC. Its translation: CASSDRDSQYF.

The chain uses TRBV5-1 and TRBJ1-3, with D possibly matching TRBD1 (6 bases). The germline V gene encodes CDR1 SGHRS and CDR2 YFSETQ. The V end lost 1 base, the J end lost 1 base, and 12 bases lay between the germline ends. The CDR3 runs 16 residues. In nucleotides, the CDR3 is TGCGCCAGCAGCTTGATGACAGGCCTATCTGGAAACACCATATATTTT. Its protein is CASSLMTGLSGNTIYF.

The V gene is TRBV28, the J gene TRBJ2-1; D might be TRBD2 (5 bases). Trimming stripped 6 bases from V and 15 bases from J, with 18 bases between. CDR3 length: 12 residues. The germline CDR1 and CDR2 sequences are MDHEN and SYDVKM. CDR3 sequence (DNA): TGTGCCAGCAGCTCATCCGGGATAACGGGGTTCTTC. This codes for CASSSSGITGFF.